This TCR beta chain was captured in a study of blood T cell repertoires in COVID-19. About the research overall: Acute and convalescent COVID-19 specimens originated in the United States, Italy and Spain.

A few counts support this clone. TCRdb's table, derived via immunoSEQ multiplex PCR, lists solely in-frame clones and lacks some. The sample comprises roughly 250,000 clones, roughly 91% of which are singletons, and 0.9% to 1% rests with the top ten. V lost 6 bases and J lost 2, with 13 bases in between. Germline values: CDR1 MNHEY, CDR2 SVGEGT. The CDR3 runs to 14 residues. The chain links TRBV6-2 or TRBV6-3 to TRBJ1-1; TRBD1 might be the D (6 bases). Source material: peripheral blood. This receptor was identified in a woman aged 40 to 50 who had recovered from COVID-19. The CDR3 DNA reads as TGTGCCAGCAGCCCGGGACACCTCAACACTGAAGCTTTCTTT. Translated: CASSPGHLNTEAFF.